The clone carrying this TCR beta chain has a single count. Its antigen is as yet unknown. The data were obtained in a study of T cell responses to AZD1222 COVID-19 vaccine. Study-wide results and limits: It was only a handful of AZD1222 recipients who were seropositive at baseline.

The protocol was immunoSEQ multiplex PCR, while the TCRdb copy is restricted to in-frame clones and leaves out a portion. The sample contains approximately 76,000 clones, around 88% of which appear only once. The CDR3 consists of 13 residues. Germline loops: CDR1 LNHDA, CDR2 SQIVND (reference sequence). The V end was cut by 3 bases, the J end by 4 bases, with 7 bases between. The source material was peripheral blood, sampled on day 0 of AZD1222 vaccination. The V and J genes are TRBV19 and TRBJ1-5; D gene uncertain. The receptor was derived from an adult in good health. CDR3 residues: CASSMADNQPQHF. CDR3 nucleotide sequence: TGTGCCAGTAGTATGGCAGATAATCAGCCCCAGCATTTT.